This T cell receptor beta chain was captured by sequencing in a study of CD8 T cells in Susac syndrome. General study results and limits: By the study's own acknowledgment, its TCR sequencing and HLA analysis included relatively few individuals.

RNA totalling roughly 0.5 to 1 ug underwent reverse transcription with random hexamers. The method of amplification for TCR beta CDR3 was immunoSEQ multiplex PCR, covering 54 Vbeta and 13 Jbeta. MiXCR was run by TCRdb on the immunoSEQ multiplex PCR reads, yielding one entry per CDR3 protein. The sample holds a few hundred thousand distinct CDR3 sequences, around 93% seen once. CD8+ and CD4+ T cells circulating in blood were sequenced for TCR beta. Negative isolation yielded CD8+ and CD4+ T cells; FACS enriched TEMRA cells. The CDR3 covers 18 residues. V shed 4 bases, J shed 5 bases, and the junction held 16 bases outside the gene matches. The germline CDR1 and CDR2 sequences are LGHDT and YNNKEL (reference sequence). Remarks on this clonotype: Its target is unknown.

V and J are TRBV3-1 and TRBJ1-5; 8 nucleotides line up with TRBD1. The TCR sequence derives from a human donor with Susac syndrome. Sequencing input: CD4+ T cells from PBMCs. The CDR3, as DNA: TGTGCCAGCAGCCCCAAGGTACCTACAGGGGGAATAGATCAGCCCCAGCATTTT. Translated: CASSPKVPTGGIDQPQHF. Looking up the rest from reference TRBV3-1 and TRBJ1-5 gives the full variable domain: DTAVSQTPKYLVTQMGNDKSIKCEQNLGHDTMYWYKQDSKKFLKIMFSYNNKELIINETVPNRFSPKSPDKAHLNLHINSLELGDSAVYFCASSPKVPTGGIDQPQHFGDGTRLSIL.